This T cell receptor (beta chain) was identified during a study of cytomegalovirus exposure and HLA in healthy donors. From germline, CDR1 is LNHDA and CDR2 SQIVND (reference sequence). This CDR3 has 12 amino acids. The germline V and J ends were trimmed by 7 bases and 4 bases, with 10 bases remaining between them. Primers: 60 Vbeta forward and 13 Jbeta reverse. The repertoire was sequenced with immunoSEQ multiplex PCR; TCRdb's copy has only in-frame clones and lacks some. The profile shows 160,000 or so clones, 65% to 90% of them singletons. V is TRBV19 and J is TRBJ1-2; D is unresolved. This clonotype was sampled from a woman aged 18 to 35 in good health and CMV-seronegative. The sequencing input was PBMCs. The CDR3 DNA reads TGTGCCAGTACAAACAGTTTCTATGGCTACACCTTC. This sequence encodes CASTNSFYGYTF.